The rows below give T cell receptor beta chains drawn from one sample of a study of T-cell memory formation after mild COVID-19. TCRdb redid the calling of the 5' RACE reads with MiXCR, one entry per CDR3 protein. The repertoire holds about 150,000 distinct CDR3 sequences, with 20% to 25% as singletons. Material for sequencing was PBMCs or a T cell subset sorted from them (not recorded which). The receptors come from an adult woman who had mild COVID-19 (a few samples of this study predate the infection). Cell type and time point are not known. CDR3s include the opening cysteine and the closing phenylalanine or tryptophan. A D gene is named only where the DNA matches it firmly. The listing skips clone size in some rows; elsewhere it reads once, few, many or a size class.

TGTGCCAGCAGTTCTGGCAACTACGAGCAGTACTTC,CASSSGNYEQYF,NA,TRBJ2-7,TRBV27,few
TGTGCCAGCAGCTTACCCGGGGGGGGACTAGCGGAGTCAGAGACCCAGTACTTC,CASSLPGGGLAESETQYF,TRBD2,TRBJ2-5,TRBV7-9,NA
TGTGCCAGCAGCGTCGGGACCACGGCCTACGAGCAGTACTTC,CASSVGTTAYEQYF,NA,TRBJ2-7,TRBV9,few
TGTGCCAGCAGCTTAGTCGACGAGTTTAATGAAAAACTGTTTTTT,CASSLVDEFNEKLFF,NA,TRBJ1-4,TRBV7-9,NA
TGTGCCAGCAGTTTCAGTTCTAACTATGGCTACACCTTC,CASSFSSNYGYTF,NA,TRBJ1-2,TRBV12-3/TRBV12-4,NA
TGCAGTGCATGGACTAGCCGCACAGATACGCAGTATTTT,CSAWTSRTDTQYF,TRBD2,TRBJ2-3,TRBV20-1,NA
TGTGCCAGCAGCTTAGGAGCGGAGGGGGAGGAGACCCAGTACTTC,CASSLGAEGEETQYF,NA,TRBJ2-5,TRBV7-7,few
TGTGCCAGCAGTTTCCCCGGGCAGGGCATCGATGGCTACACCTTC,CASSFPGQGIDGYTF,NA,TRBJ1-2,TRBV27,few
TGCGCCAGCGGGGGGGCGGGGGAGGGAGATACGCAGTATTTT,CASGGAGEGDTQYF,NA,TRBJ2-3,TRBV4-1,NA
TGCAGTGCTAGGGGTCCTGAGGGCACTGAAGCTTTCTTT,CSARGPEGTEAFF,NA,TRBJ1-1,TRBV20-1,few
TGTGCCAGCTCAACTCCGGGACAGGGCGACGAGCAGTACTTC,CASSTPGQGDEQYF,TRBD1,TRBJ2-7,TRBV18,NA
TGTGCCAGCAGCCCGGGTGGGGAGCAGTTCTTC,CASSPGGEQFF,NA,TRBJ2-1,TRBV12-3/TRBV12-4,NA
TGCAGTGCCCACCCCTCAGCGGGGAGCTCCTACAATGAGCAGTTCTTC,CSAHPSAGSSYNEQFF,TRBD2,TRBJ2-1,TRBV20-1,NA
TGTGCCAGCAGCCCCACGGGACATAACTACGAGCAGTACTTC,CASSPTGHNYEQYF,NA,TRBJ2-7,TRBV9,NA
TGCGCCAGCAGAGAGGGTCTAGCCTTACACAATGAGCAGTTCTTC,CASREGLALHNEQFF,NA,TRBJ2-1,TRBV5-1,few
TGCAGTGCTAGAGCTCCGACTAGCGAGTTCGCTGGAGTCTTC,CSARAPTSEFAGVF,TRBD2,TRBJ2-1,TRBV20-1,NA
TGCGCCAGCAGCCGAGAAGATGTCTACGAGCAGTACTTC,CASSREDVYEQYF,NA,TRBJ2-7,TRBV4-1,NA
TGTGCCAGCAGTTTGTACAGGGGGCTCGACTCCTCCTACGAGCAGTACTTC,CASSLYRGLDSSYEQYF,TRBD1,TRBJ2-7,TRBV12-3/TRBV12-4,many
TGCAGCGTTGAAGGGGGGACAGACCTTAACACTGAAGCTTTCTTT,CSVEGGTDLNTEAFF,TRBD1,TRBJ1-1,TRBV29-1,few
TGTGCCTCAAGGGGGGGTGAAAACATTCAGTACTTC,CASRGGENIQYF,NA,TRBJ2-4,TRBV7-2,NA
TGTGCCAGCAGTGCGGGGGGACAAGAGACCCAGTACTTC,CASSAGGQETQYF,TRBD2,TRBJ2-5,TRBV6-5,few
TGTGCCAGCATGGAACGGACTGAGAGCTCCTACGAGCAGTACTTC,CASMERTESSYEQYF,NA,TRBJ2-7,TRBV27,NA
TGTGCCAGCAGTTCCTCGGGGGGGTCACCCCTCCACTTT,CASSSSGGSPLHF,NA,TRBJ1-6,TRBV12-3/TRBV12-4,NA
TGTGCCAGCAGTTTTCACCCCGGGGAGACCCAGTACTTC,CASSFHPGETQYF,NA,TRBJ2-5,TRBV12-3/TRBV12-4,NA
TGTGCCAGCAGAGCCCCGACTTTTCAAGAGACCCAGTACTTC,CASRAPTFQETQYF,NA,TRBJ2-5,TRBV11-2,few
TGCAGTGCTAGAGATGGAGATAATTCAGCCCTCCACTTT,CSARDGDNSALHF,NA,TRBJ1-6,TRBV20-1,NA
TGTGCCAGCACCTCGGAGAAGGAGGCGGAGACCCAGTACTTC,CASTSEKEAETQYF,NA,TRBJ2-5,TRBV7-2,NA